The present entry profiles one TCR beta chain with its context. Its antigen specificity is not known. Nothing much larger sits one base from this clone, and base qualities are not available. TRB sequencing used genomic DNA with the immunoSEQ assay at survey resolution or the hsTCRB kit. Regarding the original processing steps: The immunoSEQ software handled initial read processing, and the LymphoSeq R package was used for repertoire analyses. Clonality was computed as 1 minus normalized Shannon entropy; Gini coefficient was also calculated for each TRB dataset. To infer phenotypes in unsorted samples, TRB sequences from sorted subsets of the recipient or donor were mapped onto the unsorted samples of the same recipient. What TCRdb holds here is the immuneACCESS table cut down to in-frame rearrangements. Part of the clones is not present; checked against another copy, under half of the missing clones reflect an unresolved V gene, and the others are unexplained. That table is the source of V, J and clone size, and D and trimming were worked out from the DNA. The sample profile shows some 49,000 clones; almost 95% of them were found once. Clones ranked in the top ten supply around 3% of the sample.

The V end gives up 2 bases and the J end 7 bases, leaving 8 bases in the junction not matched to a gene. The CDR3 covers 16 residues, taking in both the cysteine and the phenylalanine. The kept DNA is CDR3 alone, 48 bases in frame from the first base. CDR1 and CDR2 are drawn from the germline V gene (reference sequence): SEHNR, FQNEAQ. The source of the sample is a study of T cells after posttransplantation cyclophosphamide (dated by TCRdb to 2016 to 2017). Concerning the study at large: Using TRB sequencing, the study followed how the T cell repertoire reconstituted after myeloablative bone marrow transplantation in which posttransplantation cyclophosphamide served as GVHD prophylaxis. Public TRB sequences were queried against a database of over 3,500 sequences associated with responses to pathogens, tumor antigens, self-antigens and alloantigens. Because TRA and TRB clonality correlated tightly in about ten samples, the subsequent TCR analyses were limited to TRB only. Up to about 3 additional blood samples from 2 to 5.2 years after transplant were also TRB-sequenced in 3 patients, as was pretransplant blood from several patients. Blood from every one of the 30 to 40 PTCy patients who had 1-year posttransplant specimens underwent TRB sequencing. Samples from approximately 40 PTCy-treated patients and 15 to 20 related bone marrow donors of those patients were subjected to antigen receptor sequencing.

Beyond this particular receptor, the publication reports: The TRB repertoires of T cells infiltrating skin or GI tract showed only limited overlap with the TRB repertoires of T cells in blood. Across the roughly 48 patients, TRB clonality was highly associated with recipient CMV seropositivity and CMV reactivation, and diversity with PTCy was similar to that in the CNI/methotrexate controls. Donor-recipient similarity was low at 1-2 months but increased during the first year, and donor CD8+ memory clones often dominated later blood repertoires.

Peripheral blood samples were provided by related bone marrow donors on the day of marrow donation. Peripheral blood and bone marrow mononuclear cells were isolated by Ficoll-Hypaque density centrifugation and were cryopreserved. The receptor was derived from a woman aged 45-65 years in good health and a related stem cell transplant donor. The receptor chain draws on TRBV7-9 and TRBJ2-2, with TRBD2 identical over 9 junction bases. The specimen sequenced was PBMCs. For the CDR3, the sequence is CASSLIGSSGNGELFF. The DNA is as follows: TGTGCCAGCAGCTTAATTGGGTCTAGCGGGAACGGGGAGCTGTTTTTT.